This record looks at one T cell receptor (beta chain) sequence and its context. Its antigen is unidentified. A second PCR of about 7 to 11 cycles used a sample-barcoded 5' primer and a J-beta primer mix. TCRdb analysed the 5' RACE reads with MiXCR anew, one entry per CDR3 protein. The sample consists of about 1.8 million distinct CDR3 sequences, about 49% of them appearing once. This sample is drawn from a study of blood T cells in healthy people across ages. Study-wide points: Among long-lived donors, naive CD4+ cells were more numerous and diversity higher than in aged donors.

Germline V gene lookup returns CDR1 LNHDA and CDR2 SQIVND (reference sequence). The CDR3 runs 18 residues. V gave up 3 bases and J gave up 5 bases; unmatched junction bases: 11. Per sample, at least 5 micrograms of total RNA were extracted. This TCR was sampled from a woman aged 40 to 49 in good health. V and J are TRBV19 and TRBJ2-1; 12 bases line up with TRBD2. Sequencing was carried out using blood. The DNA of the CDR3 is TGTGCCAGTAGTATCGAAGGGCGACTAGCGGGGGCCCACAATGAGCAGTTCTTC. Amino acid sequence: CASSIEGRLAGAHNEQFF.